Listed below are T cell receptor beta chains from one sample, sequenced in a study of early T cells in non-severe SARS-CoV-2 infection. TCRdb independently ran MiXCR on the 5' RACE reads; one entry per CDR3 protein. The data contain 40,000 to 55,000 distinct CDR3 sequences, 7.7% of them singletons. The sample consisted of whole blood. The origin of the receptors is an adult who was a healthcare worker with PCR-confirmed SARS-CoV-2 infection or an uninfected control (not recorded which). The CDR3 runs from the conserved cysteine through the conserved F or W. The D gene is left open where the match is weak. The size of a clone is reported for some rows only, either as once, few or many, or as a class for expanded clones.

TRBJ2-1 | TRBV2 | many | TRBD2 | TGTGCCAGCACCTTGAATCGGGGGGCCTACAATGAGCAGTTCTTC | CASTLNRGAYNEQFF
TRBJ1-2 | TRBV20-1 | many | TRBD1 | TGCAGTGCTAGAGATTTGGGACAGGGTCACTATGGCTACACCTTC | CSARDLGQGHYGYTF
TRBJ2-7 | TRBV7-9 | few | - | TGTGCCAGCAGCCCCAATGACGAGCAGTACTTC | CASSPNDEQYF
TRBJ1-5 | TRBV20-1 | few | - | TGCAGTGCTAGAATTGGGGGGAAGGGCAATCAGCCCCAGCATTTT | CSARIGGKGNQPQHF
TRBJ2-7 | TRBV6-2/TRBV6-3 | few | - | TGTGCCAGCGGAGGGCAGTACTACGAGCAGTACTTC | CASGGQYYEQYF
TRBJ1-6 | TRBV28 | few | TRBD1 | TGTGCCAGCAGTTTTGAAGGGGGCCGGAATTCACCCCTCCACTTT | CASSFEGGRNSPLHF
TRBJ2-3 | TRBV28 | many | TRBD2 | TGTGCCAGCACCAAGGGAGGGTCGGGGACAGATACGCAGTATTTT | CASTKGGSGTDTQYF
TRBJ2-3 | TRBV11-1 | many | - | TGTGCCAGCAGCTTAGGAGGGACTCCCCAGTATTTT | CASSLGGTPQYF
TRBJ1-5 | TRBV19 | many | TRBD1 | TGTGCCAGTAGTACGCGACAGGGAAGTTTTCAGCCCCAGCATTTT | CASSTRQGSFQPQHF
TRBJ2-3 | TRBV29-1 | medium-sized | - | TGCAGCGTTGGTGGGGGAAACACAGATACGCAGTATTTT | CSVGGGNTDTQYF
TRBJ1-2 | TRBV6-6 | - | - | TGTGCCAGCAGTTCCTCAAGGGATTATGGCTACACCTTC | CASSSSRDYGYTF
TRBJ1-1 | TRBV12-3/TRBV12-4 | many | - | TGTGCCAGCAGTTTCGGGGGGCCGATGAACACTGAAGCTTTCTTT | CASSFGGPMNTEAFF
TRBJ1-2 | TRBV7-2 | - | - | TGTGCCAGCAGCGCCGACAGGATGTTGAGCTACACCTTC | CASSADRMLSYTF
TRBJ2-7 | TRBV5-5 | few | - | TGTGCCAGCAGATCAGGAATAACATCCTACGAGCAGTACTTC | CASRSGITSYEQYF
TRBJ2-7 | TRBV6-5 | - | TRBD1 | TGTGCCAGCAGTCGCTCCGGGACAGGTTCCTACGAGCAGTACTTC | CASSRSGTGSYEQYF
TRBJ2-3 | TRBV11-2 | once | TRBD2 | TGTGCCAGCAGCTTCACTAGCGGGACGGGGGATACGCAGTATTTT | CASSFTSGTGDTQYF
TRBJ2-5 | TRBV9 | - | - | TGTGCCAGCAGCGTAACCCCCGGGTTTCAAGAGACCCAGTACTTC | CASSVTPGFQETQYF
TRBJ1-5 | TRBV6-5 | - | TRBD1 | TGTGCCAGCAGTTACACCTGGACAGGGGATAGCAATCAGCCCCAGCATTTT | CASSYTWTGDSNQPQHF
TRBJ2-3 | TRBV7-9 | - | TRBD2 | TGTGCCAGCATCTCTAGCGGGGGGCCGGCAGATACGCAGTATTTT | CASISSGGPADTQYF
TRBJ1-5 | TRBV12-3/TRBV12-4 | - | - | TGTGCCAGCAGTACGGGGACCCGTCAGCCCCAGCATTTT | CASSTGTRQPQHF
TRBJ1-3 | TRBV11-2 | many | - | TGTGCCAGCAGCTTAAGAAGGGGAGGAAACACCATATATTTT | CASSLRRGGNTIYF
TRBJ1-5 | TRBV18 | many | TRBD1 | TGTGCCAGCTCACCAACGAGGACGCAGGGGGCGAATCAGCCCCAGCATTTT | CASSPTRTQGANQPQHF
TRBJ2-1 | TRBV12-3/TRBV12-4 | few | - | TGTGCCAGCAGCCCCCCGGCGAACAATGAGCAGTTCTTC | CASSPPANNEQFF
TRBJ2-7 | TRBV11-3 | few | TRBD1 | TGTGCCAGCAGCTTGGGACAGGAGCTCTCCTACGAGCAGTACTTC | CASSLGQELSYEQYF
TRBJ2-3 | TRBV2 | - | TRBD2 | TGTGCCAGCAGTGTACGGCGGGGGGGCCGGGATACGCAGTATTTT | CASSVRRGGRDTQYF
TRBJ2-1 | TRBV28 | many | TRBD2 | TGTGCCAGCAGTCCCCAAACTAGCGGGGGGCCTTCCTACAATGAGCAGTTCTTC | CASSPQTSGGPSYNEQFF
TRBJ2-2 | TRBV6-1 | - | - | TGTGCCAGCGGAGGTGGGGTTGACACCGGGGAGCTGTTTTTT | CASGGGVDTGELFF
TRBJ1-6 | TRBV5-1 | - | - | TGCGCCAGCAGCTTGGCCATTCCGGGGGGCTCACCCCTCCACTTT | CASSLAIPGGSPLHF
TRBJ2-7 | TRBV12-3/TRBV12-4 | many | - | TGTGCCAGCAGATCGGGACGGTACGAGCAGTACTTC | CASRSGRYEQYF